This is a list of T cell receptor beta chains from one sample in a study of blood T cell repertoires in COVID-19. The protocol was immunoSEQ multiplex PCR, while the TCRdb copy is restricted to in-frame clones and leaves out a portion. The repertoire consists of around 150,000 clones, with over 65% occurring once and the leading ten covering 2.2%. The sequenced sample consisted of peripheral blood. These TCRs come from a man between 65 and 85 years old with acute or convalescent COVID-19. CDR3s include the opening cysteine and the closing phenylalanine or tryptophan. The D gene is left open where the match is weak. Not all rows give a size; the values are once, few, many and, for expanded clones, a class.

NA	16	TRBV14	once	TRBJ2-5	CASSQGRVIPQETQYF	TGTGCCAGCAGCCAAGGCAGGGTCATTCCACAAGAGACCCAGTACTTC
TRBD2	16	TRBV7-2	NA	TRBJ2-1	CASSLAGLGGYNEQFF	TGTGCCAGCAGCTTAGCGGGACTAGGGGGATACAATGAGCAGTTCTTC
TRBD1	15	TRBV28	NA	TRBJ2-7	CASSLGAQGANEQYF	TGTGCCAGCAGTTTAGGGGCACAGGGGGCGAATGAGCAGTACTTC
TRBD2	15	TRBV7-9	NA	TRBJ2-7	CASSFRALALNEQYF	TGTGCCAGCAGTTTCAGGGCACTAGCGTTGAACGAGCAGTACTTC
TRBD1	13	TRBV27	NA	TRBJ1-5	CASRGTGVQPQHF	TGTGCCAGCAGGGGGACAGGGGTTCAGCCCCAGCATTTT
TRBD1	14	TRBV5-5	NA	TRBJ2-5	CASSSLTGFETQYF	TGTGCCAGCAGCTCGCTGACAGGGTTTGAGACCCAGTACTTC
NA	13	TRBV12-3/TRBV12-4	NA	TRBJ2-2	CASSRDLTGELFF	TGTGCCAGCAGTCGGGATTTAACCGGGGAGCTGTTTTTT
TRBD1	15	TRBV6-6	NA	TRBJ1-1	CASSLTGAMNTEAFF	TGTGCCAGCAGCCTGACAGGGGCTATGAACACTGAAGCTTTCTTT
TRBD1	15	TRBV7-2	NA	TRBJ2-7	CASSFSGQGGGEQYF	TGTGCCAGCAGCTTCTCGGGACAGGGAGGGGGCGAGCAGTACTTC
TRBD1	15	TRBV5-1	NA	TRBJ2-7	CASSVAGGAYYEQYF	TGCGCCAGCAGCGTCGCAGGGGGCGCTTACTACGAGCAGTACTTC
TRBD2	16	TRBV15	NA	TRBJ2-5	CATSSTWTSGSKTQYF	TGTGCCACCAGCAGCACCTGGACTAGCGGGAGTAAGACCCAGTACTTC
TRBD2	16	TRBV10-1	NA	TRBJ2-3	CASSEGFSGGADTQYF	TGCGCCAGCAGTGAGGGGTTTAGCGGGGGGGCAGATACGCAGTATTTT
TRBD2	15	TRBV11-2	NA	TRBJ2-5	CASSPQRGGQETQYF	TGTGCCAGCAGCCCCCAGCGGGGGGGACAAGAGACCCAGTACTTC
NA	12	TRBV6-5	NA	TRBJ1-5	CASSSQDQPQHF	TGTGCCAGCAGTTCTCAGGATCAGCCCCAGCATTTT
NA	15	TRBV4-2	once	TRBJ2-1	CASSQDAQGSGEQFF	TGTGCCAGCAGCCAAGATGCCCAGGGGAGCGGTGAGCAGTTCTTC
NA	15	TRBV7-9	NA	TRBJ1-4	CASSPRGVGNEKLFF	TGTGCCAGCAGCCCACGCGGGGTGGGGAATGAAAAACTGTTTTTT
NA	14	TRBV5-1	NA	TRBJ2-5	CASTTGRGQETQYF	TGCGCCAGCACCACCGGTCGGGGGCAAGAGACCCAGTACTTC
NA	12	TRBV6-5	NA	TRBJ1-4	CASRGGNEKLFF	TGTGCCTCCCGGGGGGGGAATGAAAAACTGTTTTTT
TRBD1	14	TRBV19	once	TRBJ1-2	CASSIQQGESGYTF	TGTGCCAGTAGCATCCAACAGGGGGAAAGTGGCTACACCTTC
TRBD2	16	TRBV11-2	NA	TRBJ2-3	CASSLATSGFTDTQYF	TGTGCCAGCAGCTTAGCGACTAGCGGATTCACAGATACGCAGTATTTT
NA	18	TRBV28	NA	TRBJ1-3	CASSLDLGLANSGNTIYF	TGTGCCAGCAGTTTAGATCTCGGACTTGCGAACTCTGGAAACACCATATATTTT
TRBD2	17	TRBV9	NA	TRBJ2-1	CASSVEGTSGGFNEQFF	TGTGCCAGCAGCGTAGAGGGCACTAGCGGGGGGTTCAATGAGCAGTTCTTC
TRBD2	18	TRBV7-9	NA	TRBJ2-1	CASSFTGTSGMSYNEQFF	TGTGCCAGCAGCTTTACAGGGACTAGCGGGATGTCGTACAATGAGCAGTTCTTC
TRBD1	15	TRBV15	NA	TRBJ1-2	CATSLLPTGDYGYTF	TGTGCCACCAGCCTACTCCCAACAGGGGATTATGGCTACACCTTC
TRBD1	16	TRBV6-1	few	TRBJ2-7	CASSEKGDRTIYEQYF	TGTGCCAGCAGTGAAAAGGGGGACAGGACAATCTACGAGCAGTACTTC
NA	14	TRBV4-1	NA	TRBJ1-2	CASSQQQGAYGYTF	TGCGCCAGCAGCCAACAACAGGGCGCTTATGGCTACACCTTC
NA	16	TRBV28	NA	TRBJ1-5	CASSLVDSYSNQPQHF	TGTGCCAGCAGTTTAGTGGACAGCTATAGCAATCAGCCCCAGCATTTT
NA	18	TRBV18	NA	TRBJ2-4	CASSPGHSSLVAKNIQYF	TGTGCCAGCTCACCGGGACACTCTAGCCTAGTAGCCAAAAACATTCAGTACTTC
NA	14	TRBV7-2	NA	TRBJ2-3	CASSLGQFTDTQYF	TGTGCCAGCAGCTTAGGTCAGTTCACAGATACGCAGTATTTT